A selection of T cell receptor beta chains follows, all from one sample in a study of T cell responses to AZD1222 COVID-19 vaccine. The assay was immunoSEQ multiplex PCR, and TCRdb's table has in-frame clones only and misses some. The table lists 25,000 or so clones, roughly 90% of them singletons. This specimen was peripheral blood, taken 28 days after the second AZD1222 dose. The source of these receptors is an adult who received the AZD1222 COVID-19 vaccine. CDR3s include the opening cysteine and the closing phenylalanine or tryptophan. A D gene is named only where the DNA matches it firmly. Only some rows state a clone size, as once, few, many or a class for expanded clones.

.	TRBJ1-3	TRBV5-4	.	CASSLASVGSSGNTIYF	TGTGCCAGCAGCTTGGCTAGTGTAGGGTCATCAGGAAACACCATATATTTT
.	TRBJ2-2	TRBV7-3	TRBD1	CASSPQGVAGELFF	TGTGCCAGCAGCCCACAGGGGGTGGCCGGGGAGCTGTTTTTT
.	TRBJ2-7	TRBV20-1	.	CSASQQAPSYEQYF	TGCAGTGCTAGTCAGCAGGCACCCTCCTACGAGCAGTACTTC
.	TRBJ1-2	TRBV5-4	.	CASSLSQGYGYTF	TGTGCCAGCAGCTTAAGTCAAGGGTATGGCTACACCTTC
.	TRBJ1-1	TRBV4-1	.	CASSQGKGGTEAFF	TGCGCCAGCAGCCAAGGAAAGGGGGGTACTGAAGCTTTCTTT
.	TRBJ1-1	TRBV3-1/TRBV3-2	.	CASSPSGWTEAFF	TGTGCCAGCAGCCCGTCCGGTTGGACTGAAGCTTTCTTT
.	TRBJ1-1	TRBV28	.	CASSLSNREAFF	TGTGCCAGCAGTTTATCCAACAGGGAAGCTTTCTTT
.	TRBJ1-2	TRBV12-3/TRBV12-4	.	CASSFGGRGGYTF	TGTGCCAGCAGTTTTGGGGGCAGAGGCGGCTACACCTTC
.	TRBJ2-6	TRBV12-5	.	CASGLVMGPRSGANVLTF	TGTGCTAGTGGTTTGGTAATGGGACCGCGATCTGGGGCCAACGTCCTGACTTTC
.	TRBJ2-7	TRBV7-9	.	CASSSTAGGSYEQYF	TGTGCCAGCAGCTCGACTGCGGGCGGGTCCTACGAGCAGTACTTC
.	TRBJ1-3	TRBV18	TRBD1	CASSPPAGGWSGNTIYF	TGTGCCAGCTCACCACCGGCAGGGGGCTGGTCTGGAAACACCATATATTTT
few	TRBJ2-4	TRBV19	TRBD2	CASSIRTSGRALAKNIQYF	TGTGCCAGTAGTATTCGGACTAGCGGGAGGGCCTTAGCCAAAAACATTCAGTACTTC
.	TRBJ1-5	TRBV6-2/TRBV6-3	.	CASSYSSDGNQPQHF	TGTGCCAGCAGTTACTCTTCCGATGGGAATCAGCCCCAGCATTTT
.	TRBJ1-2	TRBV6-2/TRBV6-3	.	CASSSGHLNYGYTF	TGTGCCAGCAGTTCGGGACACCTTAACTATGGCTACACCTTC
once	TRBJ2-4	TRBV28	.	CASSSFVEAKNIQYF	TGTGCCAGCAGTTCTTTTGTGGAGGCCAAAAACATTCAGTACTTC
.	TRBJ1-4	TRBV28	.	CASSRPPWDGKLFF	TGTGCCAGCAGCCGCCCCCCCTGGGATGGAAAACTGTTTTTT
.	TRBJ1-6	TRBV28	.	CASISRTVVNNSPLHF	TGTGCCAGCATCAGCCGGACAGTTGTCAATAATTCACCCCTCCACTTT
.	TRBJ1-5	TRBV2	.	CASLRGVSQPQHF	TGTGCCAGCTTAAGGGGGGTGAGCCAGCCCCAGCATTTT
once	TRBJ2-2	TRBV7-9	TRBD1	CASSLRQGDTGELFF	TGTGCCAGCAGCTTAAGACAGGGGGACACCGGGGAGCTGTTTTTT
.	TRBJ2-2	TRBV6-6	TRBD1	CASRYTGADTGELFF	TGTGCCAGCAGATACACAGGGGCGGACACCGGGGAGCTGTTTTTT
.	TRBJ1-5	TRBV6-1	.	CASSEEGRTELNQPQHF	TGTGCCAGCAGTGAAGAAGGTCGCACAGAGCTGAATCAGCCCCAGCATTTT
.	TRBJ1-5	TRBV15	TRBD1	CATGTVMGPQHF	TGTGCCACGGGGACAGTGATGGGTCCCCAGCATTTT
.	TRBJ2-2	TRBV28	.	CAGGEAGELFF	TGTGCCGGGGGAGAGGCCGGGGAGCTGTTTTTT
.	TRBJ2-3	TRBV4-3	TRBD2	CASSQGLSKGLAGGTDTQYF	TGCGCCAGCAGCCAAGGCTTATCCAAGGGGCTAGCGGGAGGTACAGATACGCAGTATTTT
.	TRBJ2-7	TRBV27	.	CASTGGSSSYEQYF	TGTGCCAGCACGGGCGGCTCATCATCCTACGAGCAGTACTTC
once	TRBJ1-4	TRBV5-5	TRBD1	CASSPLPRGAGEKLFF	TGTGCCAGCAGCCCGTTGCCCAGGGGGGCAGGTGAAAAACTGTTTTTT
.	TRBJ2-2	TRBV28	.	CASSLSGPNTGELFF	TGTGCCAGCAGTTTATCGGGACCTAACACCGGGGAGCTGTTTTTT
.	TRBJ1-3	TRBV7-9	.	CASSLLGSGGNTIYF	TGTGCCAGCAGCTTATTAGGGTCTGGTGGAAACACCATATATTTT
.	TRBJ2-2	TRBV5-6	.	CASSLPPGELFF	TGTGCCAGCAGCTTGCCCCCCGGGGAGCTGTTTTTT
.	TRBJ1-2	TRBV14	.	CASRDGSYGYTF	TGTGCCAGCCGAGACGGTTCCTATGGCTACACCTTC
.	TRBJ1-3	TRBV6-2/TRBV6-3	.	CASSYSSARGSKAGNTIYF	TGTGCCAGCAGTTACTCGAGTGCGCGCGGGTCGAAGGCTGGAAACACCATATATTTT
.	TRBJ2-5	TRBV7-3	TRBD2	CASSPTGGETQYF	TGTGCCAGCAGCCCCACGGGAGGGGAGACCCAGTACTTC
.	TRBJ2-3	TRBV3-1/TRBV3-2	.	CASSQEWSGSGTDTQYF	TGTGCCAGCAGCCAAGAATGGAGTGGGAGTGGAACAGATACGCAGTATTTT
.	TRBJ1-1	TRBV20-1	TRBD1	CSARRTGDAFF	TGCAGTGCCAGGAGGACAGGGGATGCTTTCTTT
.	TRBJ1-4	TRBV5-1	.	CASSLEGKGYEKLFF	TGCGCCAGCAGCTTGGAAGGGAAGGGATATGAAAAACTGTTTTTT
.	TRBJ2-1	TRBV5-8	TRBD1	CASSVRQGRSSYNEQFF	TGTGCCAGCAGCGTCCGACAGGGTAGGAGCTCCTACAATGAGCAGTTCTTC
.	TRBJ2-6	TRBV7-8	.	CASSLAQVSSGANVLTF	TGTGCCAGCAGCTTAGCACAGGTGAGCTCTGGGGCCAACGTCCTGACTTTC
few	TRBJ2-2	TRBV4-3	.	CASSQDWLALGTGELFF	TGCGCCAGCAGCCAAGATTGGCTAGCTTTGGGGACCGGGGAGCTGTTTTTT
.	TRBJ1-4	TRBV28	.	CASNHRVDNEKLFF	TGTGCCAGCAATCACAGGGTTGATAATGAAAAACTGTTTTTT
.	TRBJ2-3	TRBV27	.	CASSLWTSTDTQYF	TGTGCCAGCAGTTTATGGACAAGCACAGATACGCAGTATTTT
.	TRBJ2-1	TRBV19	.	CASSIDLVNEQFF	TGTGCCAGTAGTATAGATCTTGTAAATGAGCAGTTCTTC